This record concerns one T cell receptor (beta chain) sequence. No antigen is known for it. These data are taken from a study of OX40 agonist ivuxolimab in advanced cancers. Study at large: Patients received ivuxolimab, an agonistic anti-OX40 (CD134) antibody.

The assay was immunoSEQ multiplex PCR, and TCRdb's table has in-frame clones only and misses some. The sample has about 83,000 clones; about 90% are singletons. The V gene's germline CDR1 is MNHNY and CDR2 SVGAGI (reference sequence). The CDR3 contains 14 residues. Losses at the gene ends were 7 bases for V and 3 bases for J; bases not matched to a gene: 4. Study results and caveats: In a subset of nonresponders, normalized T-cell clonal expansion was also low. At 0.1 to 3.0 mg/kg, CD4+ and CD8+ blood T cells expanded clonally by week 6.

The source of this sequence is an adult with an advanced solid tumor such as melanoma, head and neck, liver or kidney cancer. The chain joins TRBV6-6 to TRBJ2-1; 9 bases agree with TRBD2. This material consisted of CD4+ or CD8+ T cells sorted from blood, taken in a trial of the OX40 agonist ivuxolimab. The CDR3 DNA follows: TGTGCCAGCACCAAGCGGGGGGACTACAATGAGCAGTTCTTC. Amino acid sequence: CASTKRGDYNEQFF.